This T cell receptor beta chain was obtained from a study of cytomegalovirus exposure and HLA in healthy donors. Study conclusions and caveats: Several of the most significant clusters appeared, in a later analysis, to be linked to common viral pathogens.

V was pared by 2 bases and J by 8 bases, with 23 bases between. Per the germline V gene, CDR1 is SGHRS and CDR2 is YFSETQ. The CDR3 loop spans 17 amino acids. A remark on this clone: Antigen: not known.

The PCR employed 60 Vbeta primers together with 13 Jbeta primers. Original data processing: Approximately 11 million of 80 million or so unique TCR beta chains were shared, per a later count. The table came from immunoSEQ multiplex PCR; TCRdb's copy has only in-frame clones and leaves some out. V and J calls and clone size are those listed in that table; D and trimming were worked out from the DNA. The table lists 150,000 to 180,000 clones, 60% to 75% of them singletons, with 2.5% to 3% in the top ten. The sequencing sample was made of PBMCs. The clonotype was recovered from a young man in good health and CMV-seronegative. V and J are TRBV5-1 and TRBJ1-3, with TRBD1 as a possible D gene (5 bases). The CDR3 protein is CASSLIAGRPSGDTIYF. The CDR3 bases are TGCGCCAGCAGCTTAATCGCGGGACGTCCCTCAGGAGACACCATATATTTT. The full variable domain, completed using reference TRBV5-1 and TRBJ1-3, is KAGVTQTPRYLIKTRGQQVTLSCSPISGHRSVSWYQQTPGQGLQFLFEYFSETQRNKGNFPGRFSGRQFSNSRSEMNVSTLELGDSALYLCASSLIAGRPSGDTIYFGEGSWLTVV.